This passage covers 2 T cell receptor beta chains from one sample sequenced in a study of T cell changes during pregnancy in multiple sclerosis. Here immunoSEQ multiplex PCR was the method, and the copy in TCRdb shows in-frame clones only, minus some. The profile shows tens of thousands of clones, 85% to 95% of them singletons. Sequences were derived from peripheral blood, sampled in the first trimester of pregnancy. The receptors stem from a female donor in good health, enrolled as a control in a pregnancy study.

This clone was detected only once. V gene TRBV7-2 combines with J gene TRBJ2-3; TRBD1 agrees at 9 bases. Germline trimming cut 3 bases from V and 6 bases from J; bases unmatched to any gene: 7. CDR3 length: 15 amino acids. Germline V lookup: CDR1 SGHTA, CDR2 FQGNSA. For the CDR3, the DNA is TGTGCCAGCAGCTTGGTGACAGGGGGTTCTGATACGCAGTATTTT. Translating it yields CASSLVTGGSDTQYF.

The chain links TRBV7-3 to TRBJ2-1; maybe TRBD1 (5 bases). This CDR3 has 13 amino acids. Germline CDR1 and CDR2: SGHTA and FQGTGA. V lost 5 bases and J lost 9, with 14 bases in between. CDR3 in DNA: TGTGCCAGCAGCCCAGGGTCCGGACGTGAGCAGTTCTTC. This codes for CASSPGSGREQFF.